These 8 T cell receptor beta chains share one sample of origin, sequenced in a study of blood T cell repertoires in COVID-19. Sequencing was performed with immunoSEQ multiplex PCR; in TCRdb, only in-frame clones are kept and a portion is missing. The profile covers approximately 85,000 clones, with approximately 80% appearing a single time and about an eighth taken by the ten largest. Sample: peripheral blood. Receptors originate from a human donor in a cohort sampled during active COVID-19.

V gene TRBV2 combines with J gene TRBJ2-5; D possibly corresponds to TRBD1 (7 bases). There are 14 residues in the CDR3. The ends were cut back, 7 bases at V and 3 bases at J, with 15 bases in the middle. Per germline, CDR1 SNHLY and CDR2 FYNNEI. The CDR3 DNA sequence: TGTGCCAGCACAAAACAGGGGAGGAAAGAGACCCAGTACTTC. Translation gives CASTKQGRKETQYF.

The chain couples TRBV27 to TRBJ2-3; possible D gene TRBD1, 6 bases. V was pared by 8 bases and J by 2 bases, with 17 bases between. This CDR3 contains 15 residues. From germline, CDR1 is MNHEY and CDR2 SMNVEV (reference sequence). CDR3 protein: CASSPLGGSTDTQYF. The CDR3 nucleotides read TGTGCCAGCTCCCCCCTTGGGGGCTCCACAGATACGCAGTATTTT.

The genes are TRBV9 and TRBJ1-3; weak D call: TRBD1 (5 bases). In germline, CDR1 is SGDLS, CDR2 YYNGEE. This CDR3 is 15 amino acids long. V was clipped by 3 bases and J by 0 bases, with 10 bases between them. CDR3 region: CASSADSFSGNTIYF. CDR3 coding DNA: TGTGCCAGCAGCGCCGACAGCTTCTCTGGAAACACCATATATTTT.

The V call is TRBV5-4, the J call TRBJ2-5, with 12 bases fitting TRBD2. The germline gives CDR1 SGHNT, CDR2 YYREEE (reference sequence). With V trimmed by 10 bases and J by 3 bases, 10 bases remained unmatched. This CDR3 is 15 amino acids long. The CDR3 reads CACLAGGEVEETQYF. The DNA for the CDR3 is TGTGCCTGCCTAGCGGGGGGGGAGGTTGAAGAGACCCAGTACTTC.

This chain links TRBV6-1 with TRBJ1-6; D is unresolved. The V end lost 2 bases, the J end lost 4 bases, and 6 bases lay between the germline ends. This CDR3 has 14 residues. From germline, CDR1 is MNHNS and CDR2 SASEGT. In DNA form, the CDR3 reads TGTGCCAGCAGTGAATGGCAGTATAATTCACCCCTCCACTTT. Translated: CASSEWQYNSPLHF.

About this clone itself: Because the CDR3's place on the DNA is in doubt, the DNA is left out and the CDR3 is given as listed by TCRdb. The chain joins TRBV7-9 to TRBJ1-1; the table names TRBD1, a call not compared with the DNA. The CDR3 is 13 residues long, counting both termini. Germline loops: CDR1 SEHNR, CDR2 FQNEAQ (reference sequence). The CDR3 sequence: CASSLVGQGASFF.

The chain joins TRBV6-6 to TRBJ1-4, with 8 bases fitting TRBD1. The CDR3 totals 16 residues. Germline lookup yields CDR1 MNHNY and CDR2 SVGAGI (reference sequence). Unmatched junction bases numbered 14, after V lost 7 bases and J lost 7 bases. The CDR3 sequence is CASIHPRQGMGEKLFF. The CDR3 DNA reads TGTGCCAGCATCCATCCCCGACAGGGGATGGGTGAAAAACTGTTTTTT.

The V gene is TRBV7-3, the J gene TRBJ2-6, with D possibly matching TRBD2 (5 bases). Trimming removed 2 bases at V and 4 bases at J, with 12 bases between. The germline CDR1 and CDR2 sequences are SGHTA and FQGTGA. The CDR3 runs to 16 residues. This CDR3 reads CASSLDSPGGANVLTF. The CDR3 DNA follows: TGTGCCAGCAGCTTAGACTCGCCGGGAGGGGCCAACGTCCTGACTTTC.